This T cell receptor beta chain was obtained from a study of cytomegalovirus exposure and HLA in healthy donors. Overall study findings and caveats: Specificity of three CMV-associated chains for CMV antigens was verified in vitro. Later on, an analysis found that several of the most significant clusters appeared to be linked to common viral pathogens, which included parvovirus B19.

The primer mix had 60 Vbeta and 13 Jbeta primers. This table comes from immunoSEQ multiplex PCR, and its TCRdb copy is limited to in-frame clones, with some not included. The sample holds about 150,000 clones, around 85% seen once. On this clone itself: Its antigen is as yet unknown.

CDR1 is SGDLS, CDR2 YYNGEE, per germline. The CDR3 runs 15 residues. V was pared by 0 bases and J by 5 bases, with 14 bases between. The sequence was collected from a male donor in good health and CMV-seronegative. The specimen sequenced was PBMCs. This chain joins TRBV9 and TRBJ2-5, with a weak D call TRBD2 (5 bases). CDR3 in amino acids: CASSVEWYSVETQYF. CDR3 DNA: TGTGCCAGCAGCGTAGAATGGTATAGCGTTGAGACCCAGTACTTC.